Presented here are 9 T cell receptor beta chains from one specimen sequenced in a study of blood T cells in healthy people across ages. A second PCR of 7 to 11 cycles used a sample-barcoded 5' primer and a J-beta primer mix. TCRdb re-analysed the 5' RACE reads in MiXCR, keeping a single row per CDR3 protein. The sample includes some 900,000 distinct CDR3 sequences, under 30% of them seen just once. Sequencing input: blood. These receptors came from a woman aged 80 or over in good health.

With regard to this clonotype: A much larger clone lies one base from this, so it may be a read error. The chain links TRBV6-2 or TRBV6-3 to TRBJ1-1; 8 nucleotides line up with TRBD1. Germline assignment: CDR1 MNHEY and CDR2 SVGEGT. Trimming at V came to 5 bases and at J to 0 bases, leaving 11 bases not matched to a gene. CDR3 size: 17 residues. In DNA form, the CDR3 reads TGTGCCAGCAGTAACCGTGGACAGGGATCAATGAACACTGAAGCTTTCTTT. Its protein is CASSNRGQGSMNTEAFF.

This clonotype was found many times. The chain combines TRBV3-1 with TRBJ2-7, with D possibly being TRBD2 (5 bases). CDR1 is LGHDT and CDR2 is YNNKEL in the germline V gene (reference sequence). CDR3 length: 16 amino acids. V shed 0 bases and J shed 1 base, with 13 bases lying between them. CDR3 sequence (DNA): TGTGCCAGCAGCCAAGATATGAGGGTTGGGTCCTACGAGCAGTACTTC. Translating it yields CASSQDMRVGSYEQYF.

The sample holds many counts of this clonotype. The chain joins TRBV9 to TRBJ2-1; TRBD2 aligns across 7 bases. Germline CDR1 and CDR2: SGDLS and YYNGEE. The CDR3 is 14 residues long. With V trimmed by 2 bases and J by 8 bases, 7 bases remained unmatched. This chain's CDR3 is CASSVLWGGYEQFF. The CDR3 DNA follows: TGTGCCAGCAGCGTTCTTTGGGGGGGGTATGAGCAGTTCTTC.

The rearrangement joins TRBV19 to TRBJ1-5; D uncertain. The germline V gene has CDR1 LNHDA and CDR2 SQIVND (reference sequence). The CDR3 is 14 residues long. Trimming pared 7 bases from V and 2 bases from J, leaving 12 bases between. The CDR3 sequence is CASTNDRRNQPQHF. For the CDR3, the DNA is TGTGCCAGTACTAACGACCGCCGCAATCAGCCCCAGCATTTT.

Remarks on this clonotype: With a much larger clone just one base away, this may be a read error. The rearrangement uses TRBV5-1 and TRBJ2-5; 11 bases match TRBD2. CDR1 is SGHRS and CDR2 is YFSETQ in the germline V gene. The length of the CDR3 is 15 residues. J lost 11 bases, V lost 4 bases, and 13 bases had no gene match. CDR3 nucleotides: TGCGCCAGCAGCAAAGGGACTAGCGGTTACAATGAGCAGTACTTC. Its protein is CASSKGTSGYNEQYF.

This clonotype has a count of ten or more. The chain is built from TRBV7-2 and TRBJ2-3, with a possible D match to TRBD2 (5 bases). V lost 1 base and J 7 bases, leaving 12 bases between the germline ends. The germline V gene has CDR1 SGHTA and CDR2 FQGNSA. The CDR3 contains 14 residues. The CDR3 loop is CASSLDQASHTQYF. In DNA form, the CDR3 reads TGTGCCAGCAGCTTAGATCAGGCTAGCCATACGCAGTATTTT.

V usage is TRBV4-3 and J usage is TRBJ1-1, with D perhaps TRBD1 (6 bases). The CDR3 totals 15 residues. Germline loops: CDR1 LGHNA, CDR2 YSLEER. V lost 0 bases, J lost 3 bases, and 11 bases lay in between. The CDR3 protein is CASSQEVRGYTEAFF. CDR3 nucleotide sequence: TGCGCCAGCAGCCAAGAAGTCAGGGGATACACTGAAGCTTTCTTT.

A remark on this clonotype: A much larger clonotype is one base distant, so this may be a read error. The V call is TRBV9, the J call TRBJ2-1; no clear D gene. The J call could be wrong; TRBJ2-7 is a better fit for the DNA end. The CDR3 length is 14 residues. Per germline, CDR1 SGDLS and CDR2 YYNGEE. The CDR3 spells CASCSNTVYNEQYF. For the CDR3, the DNA is TGTGCCAGCTGTTCGAACACCGTATACAATGAGCAGTACTTC.

The count of this clonotype is one. The V and J genes are TRBV7-9 and TRBJ2-7; the D gene could be TRBD1 or TRBD2 (5 bases each). The germline V gene encodes CDR1 SEHNR and CDR2 FQNEAQ (reference sequence). CDR3 length: 18 amino acids. V was cut by 0 bases and J by 7 bases, with 25 bases left in between. CDR3 residues: CASSLAGRAAAARNEQYF. DNA for the CDR3: TGTGCCAGCAGCTTAGCGGGACGAGCAGCGGCGGCAAGGAATGAGCAGTACTTC.